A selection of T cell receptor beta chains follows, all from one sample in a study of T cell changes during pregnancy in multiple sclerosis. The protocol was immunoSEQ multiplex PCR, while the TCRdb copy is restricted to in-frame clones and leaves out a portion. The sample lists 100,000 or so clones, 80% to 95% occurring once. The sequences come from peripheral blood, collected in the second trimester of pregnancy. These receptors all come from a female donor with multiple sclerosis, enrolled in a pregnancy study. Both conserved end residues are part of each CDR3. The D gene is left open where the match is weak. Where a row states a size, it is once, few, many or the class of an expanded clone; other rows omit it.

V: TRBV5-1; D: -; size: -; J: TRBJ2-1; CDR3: CASSYDWGDEQFF; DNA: TGCGCCAGCAGCTACGACTGGGGGGATGAGCAGTTCTTC
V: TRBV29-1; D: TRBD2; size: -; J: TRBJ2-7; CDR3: CSVRGGEDGYEQYF; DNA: TGCAGCGTTCGGGGGGGTGAGGATGGCTACGAGCAGTACTTC
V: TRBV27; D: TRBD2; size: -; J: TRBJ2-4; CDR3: CASSSAGGKNIQYF; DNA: TGTGCCAGCAGTTCGGCGGGAGGGAAAAACATTCAGTACTTC
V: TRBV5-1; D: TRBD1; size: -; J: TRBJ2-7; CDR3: CASSPGTGSYEQYF; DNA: TGCGCCAGCAGCCCCGGGACAGGTTCTTACGAGCAGTACTTC
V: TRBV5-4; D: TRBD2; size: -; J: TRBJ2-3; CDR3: CASSLDVTSSTDTQYF; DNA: TGTGCCAGCAGCTTGGACGTGACTAGCAGCACAGATACGCAGTATTTT
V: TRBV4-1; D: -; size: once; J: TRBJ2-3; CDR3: CASSRQETDTQYF; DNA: TGCGCCAGCAGCCGACAGGAGACAGATACGCAGTATTTT
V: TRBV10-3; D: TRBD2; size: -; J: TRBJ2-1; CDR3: CASTGGLAGGTGEQFF; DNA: TGTGCCAGCACAGGGGGACTAGCGGGAGGAACGGGTGAGCAGTTCTTC
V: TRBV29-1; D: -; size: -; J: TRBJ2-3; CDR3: CSGGRASADTQYF; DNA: TGCAGCGGCGGCAGGGCCAGCGCAGATACGCAGTATTTT
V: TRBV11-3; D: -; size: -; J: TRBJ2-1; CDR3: CASSRDTTRQFF; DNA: TGTGCCAGCAGCCGGGACACGACCCGTCAGTTCTTC
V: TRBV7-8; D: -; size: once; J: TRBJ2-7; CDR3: CASSLRDYSLEQYF; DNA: TGTGCCAGCAGCTTACGCGACTACTCCCTGGAGCAGTACTTC
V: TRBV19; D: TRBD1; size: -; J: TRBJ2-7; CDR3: CASSPGQGSLEQYF; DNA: TGTGCCAGTAGCCCGGGACAGGGTAGTCTCGAGCAGTACTTC